Reported below is one T cell receptor beta chain. Its antigen remains unknown. Sequencing used immunoSEQ multiplex PCR; TCRdb keeps in-frame clones, though not all of them. The sample includes around 340,000 clones, over 90% seen only once; the top ten take roughly 5.7%. These data come from a study of brain T cells in children with intractable seizures. The time point was: blood from clinic visit 5 months post-surgery; TSC patient then seizure free. Sequencing was limited to surgery cases with top T cell transcript signatures in brain tissue. At least one anti-epileptic drug was given before surgery. Broader study findings: HCMV serostatus was not known, and viral specificity came from CDR3 similarity only.

This sequence was found in a boy younger than two with tuberous sclerosis and intractable seizures. This specimen consisted of peripheral blood, obtained 4 to 5 months after surgery.

The DNA of the CDR3 is TGTGCCAGCAGGTTCGAGGAGAGTAATTCACCCCTCCACTTT. It specifies CASRFEESNSPLHF. This chain links TRBV27 with TRBJ1-6, with D uncertain. V was cut by 6 bases and J by 6 bases, with 12 bases left in between. CDR1 and CDR2 (germline): MNHEY, SMNVEV (reference sequence). The CDR3 covers 14 residues.